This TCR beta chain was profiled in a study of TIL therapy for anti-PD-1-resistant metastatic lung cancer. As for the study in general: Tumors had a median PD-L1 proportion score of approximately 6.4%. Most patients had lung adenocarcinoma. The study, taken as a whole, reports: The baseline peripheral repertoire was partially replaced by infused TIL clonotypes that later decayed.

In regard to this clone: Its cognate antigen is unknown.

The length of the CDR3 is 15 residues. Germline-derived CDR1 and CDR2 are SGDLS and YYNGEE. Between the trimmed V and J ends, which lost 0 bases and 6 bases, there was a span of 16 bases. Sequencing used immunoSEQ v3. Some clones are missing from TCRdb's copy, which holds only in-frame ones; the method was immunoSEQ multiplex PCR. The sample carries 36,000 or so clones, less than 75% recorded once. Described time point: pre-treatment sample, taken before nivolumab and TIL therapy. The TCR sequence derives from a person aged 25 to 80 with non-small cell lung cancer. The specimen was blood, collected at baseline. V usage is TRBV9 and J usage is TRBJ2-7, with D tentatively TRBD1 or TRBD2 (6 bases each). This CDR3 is CASSVGGARQREQYF. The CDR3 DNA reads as TGTGCCAGCAGCGTAGGGGGGGCCCGCCAGCGCGAGCAGTACTTC.